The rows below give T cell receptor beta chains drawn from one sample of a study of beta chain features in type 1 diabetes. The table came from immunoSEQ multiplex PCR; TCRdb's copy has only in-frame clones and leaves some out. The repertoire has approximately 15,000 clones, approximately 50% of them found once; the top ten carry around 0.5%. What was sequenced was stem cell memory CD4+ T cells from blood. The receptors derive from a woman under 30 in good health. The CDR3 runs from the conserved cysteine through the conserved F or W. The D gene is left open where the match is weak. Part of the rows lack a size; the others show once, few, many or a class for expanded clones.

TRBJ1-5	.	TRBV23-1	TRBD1	CASSRGQGQPQHF	TGCGCCAGCAGTCGCGGACAGGGACAGCCCCAGCATTTT
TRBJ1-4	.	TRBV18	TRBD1	CASSRQGAANEKLFF	TGTGCCAGCTCACGACAGGGGGCAGCTAATGAAAAACTGTTTTTT
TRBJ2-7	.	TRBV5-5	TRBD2	CASSLAGTSGKYEQYF	TGTGCCAGCAGCTTGGCCGGGACTAGCGGGAAGTACGAGCAGTACTTC
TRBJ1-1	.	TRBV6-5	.	CASSPTNRLNTEAFF	TGTGCCAGCAGTCCCACGAACAGGCTGAACACTGAAGCTTTCTTT
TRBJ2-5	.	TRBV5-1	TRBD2	CASSLLHRGEETQYF	TGCGCCAGCAGCCTCCTTCACCGGGGGGAAGAGACCCAGTACTTC
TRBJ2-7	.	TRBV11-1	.	CASSLTSGFFSYEQYF	TGTGCCAGCAGCTTAACCTCTGGCTTCTTCTCCTACGAGCAGTACTTC
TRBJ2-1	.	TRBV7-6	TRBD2	CASSVGLAGAYNEQFF	TGTGCCAGCAGCGTCGGACTAGCGGGAGCCTACAATGAGCAGTTCTTC
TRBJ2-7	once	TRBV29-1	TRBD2	CSGGGRSAYEQYF	TGCAGCGGCGGCGGGAGATCGGCCTACGAGCAGTACTTC
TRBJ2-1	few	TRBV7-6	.	CASSLDREQFF	TGTGCCAGCAGCTTAGACAGGGAGCAGTTCTTC
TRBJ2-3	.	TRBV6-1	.	CASSGWTALSTDTQYF	TGTGCCAGCAGTGGCTGGACAGCCTTGAGCACAGATACGCAGTATTTT
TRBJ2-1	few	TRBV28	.	CASSLTQGFIRDEQFF	TGTGCCAGCAGTCTAACGCAGGGTTTTATTCGGGATGAGCAGTTCTTC
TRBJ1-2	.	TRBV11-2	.	CASSRGGGSGYTF	TGTGCCAGCAGTCGGGGAGGGGGAAGCGGCTACACCTTC
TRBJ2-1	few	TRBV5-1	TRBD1	CASRGQGSSYNEQFF	TGCGCCAGCAGAGGACAGGGGAGCTCCTACAATGAGCAGTTCTTC